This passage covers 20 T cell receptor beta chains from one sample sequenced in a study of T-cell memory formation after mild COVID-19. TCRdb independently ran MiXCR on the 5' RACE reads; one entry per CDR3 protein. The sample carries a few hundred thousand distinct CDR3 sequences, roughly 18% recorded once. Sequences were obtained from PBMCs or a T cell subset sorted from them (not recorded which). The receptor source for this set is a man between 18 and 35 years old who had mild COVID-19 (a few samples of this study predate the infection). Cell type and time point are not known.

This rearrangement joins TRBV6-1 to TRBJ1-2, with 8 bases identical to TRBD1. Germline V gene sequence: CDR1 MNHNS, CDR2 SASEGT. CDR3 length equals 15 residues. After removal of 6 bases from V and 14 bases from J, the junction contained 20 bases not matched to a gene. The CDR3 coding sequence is TGTGCCAGCAGGAAGCTACCAACGGGACAGGCCTTTTGGACCTTC. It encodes CASRKLPTGQAFWTF.

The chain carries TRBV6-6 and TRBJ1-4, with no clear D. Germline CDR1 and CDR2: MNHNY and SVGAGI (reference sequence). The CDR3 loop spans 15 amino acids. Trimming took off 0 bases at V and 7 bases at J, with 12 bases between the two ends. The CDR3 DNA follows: TGTGCCAGCAGTTACTCCCCCCAGCTAGGTGAAAAACTGTTTTTT. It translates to CASSYSPQLGEKLFF.

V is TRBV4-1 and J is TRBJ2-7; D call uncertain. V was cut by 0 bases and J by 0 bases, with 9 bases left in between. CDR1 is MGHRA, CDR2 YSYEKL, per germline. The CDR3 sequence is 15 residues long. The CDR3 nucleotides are TGCGCCAGCAGCCAAGAACCCCGGAGCTCCTACGAGCAGTACGTC. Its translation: CASSQEPRSSYEQYV.

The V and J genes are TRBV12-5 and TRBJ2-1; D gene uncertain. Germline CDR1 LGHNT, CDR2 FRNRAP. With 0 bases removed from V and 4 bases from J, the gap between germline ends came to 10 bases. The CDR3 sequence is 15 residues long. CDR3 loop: CASGLVPKSYNEQFF. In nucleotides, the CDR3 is TGTGCTAGTGGTTTGGTTCCGAAGTCATACAATGAGCAGTTCTTC. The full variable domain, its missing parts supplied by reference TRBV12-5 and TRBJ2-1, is DARVTQTPRHKVTEMGQEVTMRCQPILGHNTVFWYRQTMMQGLELLAYFRNRAPLDDSGMPKDRFSAEMPDATLATLKIQPSEPRDSAVYFCASGLVPKSYNEQFFGPGTRLTVL.

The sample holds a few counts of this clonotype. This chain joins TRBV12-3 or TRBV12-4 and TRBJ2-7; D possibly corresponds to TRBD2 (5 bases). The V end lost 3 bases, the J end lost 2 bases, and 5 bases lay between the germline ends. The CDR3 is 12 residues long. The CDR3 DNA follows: TGTGCCAGCAGTTTGGGAGCCTACGAGCAGTACGTC. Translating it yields CASSLGAYEQYV.

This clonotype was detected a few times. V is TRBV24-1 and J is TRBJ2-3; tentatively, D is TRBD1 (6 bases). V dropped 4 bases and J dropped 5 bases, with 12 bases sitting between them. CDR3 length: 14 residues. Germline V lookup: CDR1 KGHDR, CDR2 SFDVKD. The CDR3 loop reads CATSESTGLDTQYF. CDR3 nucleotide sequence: TGTGCCACCAGTGAGTCAACAGGGTTAGATACGCAGTATTTT.

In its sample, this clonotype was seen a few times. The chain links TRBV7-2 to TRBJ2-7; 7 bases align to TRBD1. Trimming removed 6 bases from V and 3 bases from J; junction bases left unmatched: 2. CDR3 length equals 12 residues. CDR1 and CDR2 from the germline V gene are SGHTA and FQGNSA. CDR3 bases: TGTGCCAGCAGTCAGGGGGTCTACGAGCAGTACTTC. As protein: CASSQGVYEQYF.

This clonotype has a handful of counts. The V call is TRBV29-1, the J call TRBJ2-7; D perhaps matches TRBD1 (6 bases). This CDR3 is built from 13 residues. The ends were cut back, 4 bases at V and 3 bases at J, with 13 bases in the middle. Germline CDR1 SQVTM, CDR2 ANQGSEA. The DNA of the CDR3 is TGCAGCGTTGGTGGGCAGGGGATCTACGAGCAGTACTTC. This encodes CSVGGQGIYEQYF.

CDR3 protein: CASSPIQGTEAFF. Written as DNA, the CDR3 is TGTGCCAGCTCACCTATTCAAGGAACTGAAGCTTTCTTT. V is TRBV18 and J is TRBJ1-1, with unresolved D. CDR3 length equals 13 residues. CDR1 is KGHSH and CDR2 is LQKENI in the germline V gene. V lost 3 bases and J 5 bases, leaving 10 bases between the germline ends.

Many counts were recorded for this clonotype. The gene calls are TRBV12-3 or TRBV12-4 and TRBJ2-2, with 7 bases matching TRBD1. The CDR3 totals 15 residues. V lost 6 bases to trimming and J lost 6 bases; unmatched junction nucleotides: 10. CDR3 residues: CASSDRVPQAGELFF. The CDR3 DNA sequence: TGTGCCAGCAGCGACAGGGTGCCCCAAGCCGGGGAGCTGTTTTTT.

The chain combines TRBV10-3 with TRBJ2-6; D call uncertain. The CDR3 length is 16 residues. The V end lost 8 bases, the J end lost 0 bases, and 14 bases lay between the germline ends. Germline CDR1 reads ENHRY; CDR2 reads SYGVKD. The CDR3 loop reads CAISPGFASGANVLTF. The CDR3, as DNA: TGTGCCATCTCCCCAGGTTTCGCCTCTGGGGCCAACGTCCTGACTTTC.

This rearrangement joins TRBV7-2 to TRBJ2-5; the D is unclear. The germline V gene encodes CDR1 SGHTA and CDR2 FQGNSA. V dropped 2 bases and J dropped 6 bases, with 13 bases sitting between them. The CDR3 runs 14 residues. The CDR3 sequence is CASSLMGHVKTQYF. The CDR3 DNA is TGTGCCAGCAGCTTAATGGGCCACGTTAAGACCCAGTACTTC.

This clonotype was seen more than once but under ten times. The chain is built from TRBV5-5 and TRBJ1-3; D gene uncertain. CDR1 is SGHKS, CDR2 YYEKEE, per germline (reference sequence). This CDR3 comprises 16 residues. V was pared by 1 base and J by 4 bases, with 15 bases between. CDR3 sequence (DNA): TGTGCCAGCAGCTTGCTCGGTGTAGTACTCGGAAACACCATATATTTT. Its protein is CASSLLGVVLGNTIYF.

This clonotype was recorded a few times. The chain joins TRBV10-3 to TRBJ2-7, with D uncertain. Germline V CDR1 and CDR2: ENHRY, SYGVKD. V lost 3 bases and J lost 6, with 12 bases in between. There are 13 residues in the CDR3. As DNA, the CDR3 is TGTGCCATCAGTGATCCCGGCAAGACCGAGCAGTACGTC. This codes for CAISDPGKTEQYV.

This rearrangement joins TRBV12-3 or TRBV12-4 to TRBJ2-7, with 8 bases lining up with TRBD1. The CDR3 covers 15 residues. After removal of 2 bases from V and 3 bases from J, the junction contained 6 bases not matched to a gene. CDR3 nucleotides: TGTGCCAGCAGTTTACACCGGACAGGGAACTACGAGCAGTACTTC. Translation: CASSLHRTGNYEQYF.

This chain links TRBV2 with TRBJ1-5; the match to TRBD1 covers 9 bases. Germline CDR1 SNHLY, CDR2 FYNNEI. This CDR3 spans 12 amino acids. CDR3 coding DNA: TGTGCAAGCGGACAGGGGTTGGAGCCCCAGCATTTT. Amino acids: CASGQGLEPQHF.

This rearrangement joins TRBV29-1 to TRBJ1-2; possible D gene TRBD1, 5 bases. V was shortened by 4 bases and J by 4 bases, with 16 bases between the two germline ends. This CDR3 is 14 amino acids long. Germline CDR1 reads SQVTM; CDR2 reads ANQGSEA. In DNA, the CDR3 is TGCAGCGTTGCGTCAGGGTATAAAGGCTATGGCTACACCTTC. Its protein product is CSVASGYKGYGYTF.

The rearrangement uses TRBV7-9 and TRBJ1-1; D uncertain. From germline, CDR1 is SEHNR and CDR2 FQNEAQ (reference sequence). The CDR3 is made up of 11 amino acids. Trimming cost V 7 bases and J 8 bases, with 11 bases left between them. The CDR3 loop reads CASTLRTEAFF. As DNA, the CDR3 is TGTGCCAGCACCCTGAGGACGGAAGCTTTCTTT.

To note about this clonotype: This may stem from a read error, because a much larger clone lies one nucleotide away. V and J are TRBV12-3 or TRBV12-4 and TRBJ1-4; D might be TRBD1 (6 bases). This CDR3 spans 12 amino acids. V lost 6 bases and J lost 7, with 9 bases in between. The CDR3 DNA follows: TGTGCCAGCAGCCGGACAGTTGAAAAACTGTTTTTT. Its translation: CASSRTVEKLFF.

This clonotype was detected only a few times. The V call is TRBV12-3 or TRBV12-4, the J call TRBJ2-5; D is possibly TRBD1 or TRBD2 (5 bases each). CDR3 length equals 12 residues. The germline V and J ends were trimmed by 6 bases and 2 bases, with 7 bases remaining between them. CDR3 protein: CASRGVQETQYF. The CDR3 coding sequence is TGTGCCAGCAGGGGGGTTCAAGAGACCCAGTACTTC.